The present entry profiles one T cell receptor (beta chain) with its context. This sample is drawn from a study of OX40 agonist ivuxolimab in advanced cancers. This CDR3 has 12 amino acids. Germline V gene lookup returns CDR1 MDHEN and CDR2 SYDVKM. V lost 5 bases and J 2 bases, leaving 7 bases between the germline ends. Clones were sequenced by immunoSEQ multiplex PCR, and TCRdb holds only the in-frame ones, with some missing. Of some 45,000 clones detected, roughly 80% appear once; the ten largest clones hold 4% to 6%. Sequencing was performed on CD4+ or CD8+ T cells sorted from blood, taken in a trial of the OX40 agonist ivuxolimab. This rearrangement joins TRBV28 to TRBJ2-7, with no clear D. This sequence originates from an adult with an advanced solid tumor such as melanoma, head and neck, liver or kidney cancer. CDR3 sequence (DNA): TGTGCCAGCAGTCTCCAAGCCTACGAGCAGTACTTC. It codes for CASSLQAYEQYF.